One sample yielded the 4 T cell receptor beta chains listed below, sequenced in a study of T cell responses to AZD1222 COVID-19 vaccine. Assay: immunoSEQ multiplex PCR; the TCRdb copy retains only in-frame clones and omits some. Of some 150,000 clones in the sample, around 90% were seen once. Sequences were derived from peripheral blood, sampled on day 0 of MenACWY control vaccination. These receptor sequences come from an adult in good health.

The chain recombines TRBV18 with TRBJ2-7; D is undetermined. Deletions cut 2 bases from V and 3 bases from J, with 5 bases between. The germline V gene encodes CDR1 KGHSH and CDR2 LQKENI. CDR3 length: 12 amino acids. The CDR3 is CASSPVGYEQYF. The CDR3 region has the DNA TGTGCCAGCTCACCAGTGGGCTACGAGCAGTACTTC.

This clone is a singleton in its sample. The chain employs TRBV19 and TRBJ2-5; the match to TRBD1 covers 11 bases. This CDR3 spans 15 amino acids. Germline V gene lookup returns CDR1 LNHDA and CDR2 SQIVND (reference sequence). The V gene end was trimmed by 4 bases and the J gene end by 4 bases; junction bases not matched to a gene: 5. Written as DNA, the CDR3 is TGTGCCAGTAGTAGGACAGGGGGCGTGGGAGAGACCCAGTACTTC. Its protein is CASSRTGGVGETQYF.

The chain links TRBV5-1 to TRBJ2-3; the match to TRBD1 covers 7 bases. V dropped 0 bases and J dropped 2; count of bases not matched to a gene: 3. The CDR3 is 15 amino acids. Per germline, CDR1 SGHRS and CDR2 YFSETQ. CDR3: CASSLADRFTDTQYF. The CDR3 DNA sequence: TGCGCCAGCAGCTTGGCGGACAGGTTCACAGATACGCAGTATTTT.

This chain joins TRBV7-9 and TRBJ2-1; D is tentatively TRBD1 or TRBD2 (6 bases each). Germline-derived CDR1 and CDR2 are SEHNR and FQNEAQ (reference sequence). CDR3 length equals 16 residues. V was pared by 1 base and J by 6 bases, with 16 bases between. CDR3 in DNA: TGTGCCAGCAGCTTAGGAGGGGGGTTAAGGGGCAATGAGCAGTTCTTC. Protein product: CASSLGGGLRGNEQFF. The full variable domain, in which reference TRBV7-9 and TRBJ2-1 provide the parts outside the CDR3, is DTGVSQNPRHKITKRGQNVTFRCDPISEHNRLYWYRQTLGQGPEFLTYFQNEAQLEKSRLLSDRFSAERPKGSFSTLEIQRTEQGDSAMYLCASSLGGGLRGNEQFFGPGTRLTVL.